The 22 T cell receptor beta chains reported below all come from one sample, sequenced in a study of human T cells and chemical hapten exposure. Documented time point: patch test 3, about 24 weeks after DPC sensitization. Treatment given: therapeutic diphenylcyclopropenone sensitization with weekly scalp DPC. MiXCR was run by TCRdb on the RACE reads, yielding one entry per CDR3 protein. The sample includes more than 100,000 distinct CDR3 sequences, around 11% of them seen just once. The specimen was whole blood, collected in connection with sensitization to the hapten diphenylcyclopropenone (DPC). Receptors were obtained from a woman in her fifties or sixties with alopecia areata. Some clones in this sample may be carry-over from other donors' samples.

Many counts were recorded for this clonotype. The chain is built from TRBV20-1 and TRBJ2-3; TRBD2 matches at 9 bases. The CDR3 loop spans 14 amino acids. The trim removed 4 bases at V and 2 bases at J, leaving 4 bases unmatched. The germline V gene encodes CDR1 DFQATT and CDR2 SNEGSKA (reference sequence). CDR3 residues: CSATTSGNTDTQYF. The CDR3 nucleotides are TGCAGTGCTACGACTAGCGGAAACACAGATACGCAGTATTTT.

This clonotype occurred a few times. The chain has TRBV7-7 and TRBJ2-3; 7 bases are shared with TRBD1. Germline CDR1 is SSHAT and CDR2 is FNYEAQ (reference sequence). The CDR3 length is 13 residues. V trimming: 5 bases; J trimming: 9 bases; junction bases outside the gene matches: 8. DNA for the CDR3: TGTGCCAGCAGCCCGGACAGGACCGGAACGCAGTATTTT. This encodes CASSPDRTGTQYF. The full variable domain, its missing parts supplied by reference TRBV7-7 and TRBJ2-3, is GAGVSQSPRYKVTKRGQDVTLRCDPISSHATLYWYQQALGQGPEFLTYFNYEAQPDKSGLPSDRFSAERPEGSISTLTIQRTEQRDSAMYRCASSPDRTGTQYFGPGTRLTVL.

This clonotype was picked up a small number of times. V gene TRBV4-2 combines with J gene TRBJ2-1; 7 positions agree with TRBD1. Trimming removed 3 bases from V and 7 bases from J; junction bases left unmatched: 15. The CDR3 consists of 17 residues. Germline-derived CDR1 and CDR2 are LGHNA and YNFKEQ. The CDR3 sequence is CASSHAFFPGGGNEQFF. CDR3 bases: TGTGCCAGCAGCCACGCCTTCTTCCCAGGGGGTGGGAATGAGCAGTTCTTC.

The chain recombines TRBV25-1 with TRBJ1-1; D possibly corresponds to TRBD1 (6 bases). Between the trimmed V and J ends, which lost 4 bases and 4 bases, there was a span of 10 bases. The CDR3 has 13 amino acids. The V gene's germline CDR1 is MGHDK and CDR2 SYGVNS. The CDR3 region is CASSGRGITEAFF. Written as DNA, the CDR3 is TGTGCCAGCAGTGGCAGGGGAATCACTGAAGCTTTCTTT.

This clonotype was seen a few times. This sequence joins TRBV5-1 and TRBJ2-3; no clear D. Trimming pared 0 bases from V and 4 bases from J, leaving 9 bases between. The CDR3 length is 14 residues. CDR1 SGHRS and CDR2 YFSETQ come from the germline V gene. CDR3 bases: TGCGCCAGCAGCTTGGCCTGGTTTTCAGATACGCAGTATTTT. This gives the protein CASSLAWFSDTQYF.

This clonotype was counted at least ten times. The chain has TRBV20-1 and TRBJ2-7, with D perhaps matching TRBD2 (6 bases). In germline, CDR1 is DFQATT, CDR2 SNEGSKA (reference sequence). The CDR3 loop spans 15 amino acids. Trimming took 0 bases from V and 3 from J, leaving 15 bases between them. CDR3 amino acids: CSARDRGGIIYEQYF. In DNA, the CDR3 is TGCAGTGCTAGAGATCGTGGAGGGATCATCTACGAGCAGTACTTC.

This clonotype was detected a few times. This rearrangement joins TRBV5-5 to TRBJ1-3; no clear D gene. With 4 bases removed from V and 0 bases from J, the gap between germline ends came to 17 bases. The germline V gene has CDR1 SGHKS and CDR2 YYEKEE (reference sequence). The CDR3 length is 17 residues. In DNA, the CDR3 is TGTGCCAGCAGCCTTGAGGACCAACTGAGCTCTGGAAACACCATATATTTT. It specifies CASSLEDQLSSGNTIYF.

This clonotype showed up just a few times. This chain connects TRBV14 to TRBJ2-1; TRBD2 aligns across 11 bases. Germline V gene lookup returns CDR1 SGHDN and CDR2 FVKESK. The CDR3 sequence is 16 residues long. V shed 5 bases and J 4 bases; nucleotides not matched to a gene: 7. The CDR3 sequence: CASSASGGTLYNEQFF. CDR3 in DNA: TGTGCCAGCAGCGCTAGCGGGGGGACTTTATACAATGAGCAGTTCTTC.

The chain recombines TRBV29-1 with TRBJ2-3, with 10 bases fitting TRBD1. The junction had 7 bases not matched to a gene; V was cut back by 4 bases and J by 0 bases. Germline values: CDR1 SQVTM, CDR2 ANQGSEA. The CDR3 consists of 16 residues. The CDR3 nucleotides read TGCAGCGTTGCCGGGGACAGGGGAACTAGCACAGATACGCAGTATTTT. Its translation is CSVAGDRGTSTDTQYF.

V gene TRBV10-3 combines with J gene TRBJ1-2, with D unresolved. The germline V gene encodes CDR1 ENHRY and CDR2 SYGVKD. The CDR3 length is 14 residues. V gave up 2 bases and J gave up 0 bases, with 7 bases separating them. The CDR3 here is CAISETAPNYGYTF. The DNA of the CDR3 is TGTGCCATCAGTGAGACAGCTCCTAACTATGGCTACACCTTC.

This clonotype was counted between two and nine times. This sequence joins TRBV20-1 and TRBJ2-1; 8 nucleotides line up with TRBD2. The CDR3 runs to 15 residues. Germline CDR1 and CDR2: DFQATT and SNEGSKA (reference sequence). Trimming took 1 base from V and 4 from J; bases not matched to a gene: 6. CDR3 loop: CSARALAAHYNEQFF. CDR3 coding DNA: TGCAGTGCTAGAGCACTAGCGGCCCATTACAATGAGCAGTTCTTC.

This clonotype was seen a handful of times. The chain employs TRBV28 and TRBJ1-4; D uncertain. With 3 bases removed from V and 0 bases from J, the gap between germline ends came to 8 bases. This CDR3 is 15 amino acids long. Germline V gene data show CDR1 as MDHEN and CDR2 as SYDVKM. The CDR3 here is CASSFVHATNEKLFF. The CDR3 DNA follows: TGTGCCAGCAGTTTCGTCCATGCAACTAATGAAAAACTGTTTTTT.

J is TRBJ1-2 and V is TRBV25-1; D unresolved. V dropped 3 bases and J dropped 8 bases, with 10 bases sitting between them. The V gene's germline CDR1 is MGHDK and CDR2 SYGVNS. The CDR3 sequence is 12 residues long. Written as DNA, the CDR3 is TGTGCCAGCAGTGATACCTTCCGGGGCTACACCTTC. This translates into CASSDTFRGYTF.

This clonotype was counted a few times. This chain links TRBV7-2 with TRBJ1-5; D perhaps matches TRBD1 (5 bases). From germline, CDR1 is SGHTA and CDR2 FQGNSA. The CDR3 extends over 15 amino acids. Deletions cut 4 bases from V and 7 bases from J, with 17 bases between. Here the CDR3 reads CASSSAGRGGQPQHF. In nucleotides, the CDR3 is TGTGCCAGCAGCTCCGCAGGGAGGGGAGGCCAGCCCCAGCATTTT.

With regard to this clonotype: A read error is possible here, since a much larger clone lies one base away. The genes are TRBV7-3 and TRBJ2-7, with TRBD2 as a possible D gene (6 bases). Germline CDR1 and CDR2: SGHTA and FQGTGA. The CDR3 is made up of 16 amino acids. Deletions cut 5 bases from V and 3 bases from J, with 20 bases between. CDR3 DNA: TGTGCCAGCAGCCGAGACGGGGGTACTCCATTCTACGAGCAGTACTTC. Translating gives CASSRDGGTPFYEQYF.

This clonotype was detected a few times. The J gene is TRBJ2-1, the V gene TRBV9; 13 bases are a match to TRBD2. The germline CDR1 and CDR2 sequences are SGDLS and YYNGEE. The V segment lost 4 bases and the J segment 0 bases; nucleotides outside the gene matches: 7. The CDR3 is made up of 18 amino acids. Here the CDR3 reads CASSHRTSGGSSYNEQFF. The CDR3 DNA follows: TGTGCCAGCAGCCACCGGACTAGCGGGGGAAGCTCCTACAATGAGCAGTTCTTC.

This clonotype showed up just a few times. The gene calls are TRBV20-1 and TRBJ2-1; D possibly uses TRBD1 or TRBD2 (6 bases each). The CDR3 contains 14 residues. In germline, CDR1 is DFQATT, CDR2 SNEGSKA (reference sequence). With 7 bases removed from V and 4 bases from J, the gap between germline ends came to 17 bases. CDR3 protein: CSVKGDLGYNEQFF. The CDR3 DNA follows: TGCAGTGTCAAGGGGGACTTGGGGTACAATGAGCAGTTCTTC.

This clonotype was found a few times. V and J are TRBV27 and TRBJ2-3, with a weak D call TRBD2 (6 bases). CDR3 length: 16 residues. Trimming stripped 1 base from V and 3 bases from J, with 14 bases between. Germline V gene sequence: CDR1 MNHEY, CDR2 SMNVEV (reference sequence). CDR3 in DNA: TGTGCCAGCAGTTTATATCCAGCGGGTCTGACAGATACGCAGTATTTT. This codes for CASSLYPAGLTDTQYF.

The chain couples TRBV9 to TRBJ1-2, with D uncertain. CDR1 and CDR2 from the germline V gene are SGDLS and YYNGEE. The CDR3 contains 16 residues. V was cut by 7 bases and J by 4 bases, with 23 bases left in between. The DNA of the CDR3 is TGTGCCAGCGGCCCCGAGACGGAGGCCTCTGGCTATGGCTACACCTTC. This sequence encodes CASGPETEASGYGYTF.

V gene TRBV7-9 combines with J gene TRBJ2-3, with D tentatively TRBD1 or TRBD2 (6 bases each). The CDR3 has 14 residues. Trimming cost V 3 bases and J 4 bases, with 11 bases left between them. Looked up from germline, CDR1 is SEHNR and CDR2 is FQNEAQ (reference sequence). CDR3 nucleotide sequence: TGTGCCAGCAGCTTTTCGGGGGCCCCAGATACGCAGTATTTT. Translation: CASSFSGAPDTQYF.

V usage is TRBV3-1 and J usage is TRBJ2-7; 13 nucleotides line up with TRBD2. This CDR3 has 18 amino acids. Looked up from germline, CDR1 is LGHDT and CDR2 is YNNKEL (reference sequence). With V trimmed by 5 bases and J by 3 bases, 13 bases remained unmatched. Here the CDR3 DNA reads TGTGCCAGCAGCTCCCGTCGGACTAGCGGGGGCCTAAGCTACGAGCAGTACTTC. Encoded protein: CASSSRRTSGGLSYEQYF.

J is TRBJ2-2 and V is TRBV6-2 or TRBV6-3; D is perhaps TRBD2 (5 bases). V was clipped by 0 bases and J by 0 bases, with 20 bases between them. The CDR3 contains 20 residues. Looked up from germline, CDR1 is MNHEY and CDR2 is SVGEGT. The CDR3 sequence is CASSYSIGGPDFANTGELFF. CDR3 sequence (DNA): TGTGCCAGCAGTTACTCGATCGGCGGGCCGGATTTCGCGAACACCGGGGAGCTGTTTTTT.